This entry features one TCR beta chain sequence. Here immunoSEQ multiplex PCR was the method, and the copy in TCRdb shows in-frame clones only, minus some. The data show around 300,000 clones, around 90% seen once. These data originate in a study of blood T cell repertoires in COVID-19. Across the whole study: Researchers got acute and convalescent COVID-19 samples from the United States, Italy and Spain.

Germline V gene data show CDR1 as SGHNT and CDR2 as YYREEE (reference sequence). Trimming stripped 3 bases from V and 9 bases from J, with 25 bases between. CDR3 length: 17 residues. Categorization into cohorts depended on clinical history that participants reported. This receptor was identified in a man aged 25-45 years who had recovered from COVID-19. This chain uses TRBV5-4 with TRBJ2-1; tentative D call: TRBD2 (7 bases). Sequencing was done on a sample of PBMCs or T cells enriched from blood (not recorded which). CDR3 sequence (DNA): TGTGCCAGCAGCTGGGAATTAGGGGGGGCCTTGGCGCTTGAGCAGTTCTTC. Translating gives CASSWELGGALALEQFF.